The T cell receptor (beta chain) described here comes from a study of cytomegalovirus exposure and HLA in healthy donors. As regards this clone: Its antigen is undetermined.

The data were produced by immunoSEQ multiplex PCR, yet TCRdb's version contains in-frame clones alone and is incomplete. The sample yields approximately 58,000 clones, roughly 96% seen once. The germline gives CDR1 LNHDA, CDR2 SQIVND (reference sequence). The CDR3 is 15 residues long. The V gene end was trimmed by 10 bases and the J gene end by 3 bases; junction bases not matched to a gene: 11. Regarding the study as a whole: Rarity held for most TCR sequences, but there were some public TCRs that occurred in many donors.

This clonotype was sampled from a woman aged 18-35 years in good health and CMV-seropositive. Sequencing input: PBMCs. The chain recombines TRBV19 with TRBJ1-5; 8 nucleotides align to TRBD1. The CDR3 reads CATTGQGLNNQPQHF. In DNA form, the CDR3 reads TGTGCCACTACAGGACAGGGCCTTAACAATCAGCCCCAGCATTTT.